This T cell receptor (beta chain) was captured by sequencing in a study of T-cell memory formation after mild COVID-19 (dated by TCRdb to about 2021). With respect to the entire study: TCR sequence clusters from the two donors were found to be largely donor specific. In a couple of donors, T-cell clones that expanded and contracted after mild COVID-19 were followed by sequencing TCRalpha and TCRbeta repertoires longitudinally. The cohort comprised two young, previously healthy adult volunteers, one female and one male.

Ficoll-Paque density gradient centrifugation was the method used to isolate PBMCs. On the study overall, not on this receptor specifically: The study covered only a couple of mild cases, and larger cohorts including severe cases with pre-infection samples were considered necessary. Some responding clones were detected in pre-infection memory, which suggested that pre-existing cross-reactive memory T cells had joined the SARS-CoV-2 response. Clones that contracted from day 15 to 85 showed balanced CD4/CD8 phenotypes, whereas a second wave of clones that expanded from day 15 to 37 leaned towards CD4+. SARS-CoV-2 specificity was not confirmed for the second-wave clones peaking on day 37. Contracting CD4+ clones turned up mainly in the CM and EM memory subsets, whereas EMRA was where CD8+ clones were enriched.

This clonotype was seen repeatedly, ten times or more. It has no known antigen specificity. Base qualities were left out, and no much larger clone turns up one base away. TCRdb records Illumina NovaSeq 6000 as the sequencer. TCRalpha and TCRbeta cDNA libraries were built by 5'RACE with constant-segment primers, adding sample barcodes and unique molecular identifiers. Trizol reagent was used to extract RNA from every sample. The libraries were amplified in two PCR steps, and the second step added a second sample barcode and Illumina TruSeq adapters. Libraries were sequenced on an Illumina NovaSeq with 2 x 150 bp paired-end reads. Per the authors' processing: With migec v1.2.7, reads were demultiplexed and then collapsed into UMI-guided consensus sequences. Using mixcr v2.1.11, UMI consensuses were aligned to TRA and TRB V and J templates and then assembled into clonotypes. Expanded or contracted clonotypes were those called significant by both edgeR and NoisET, with noise models trained on biological replicates. For edgeR calls, the thresholds were a false discovery rate-adjusted p below 0.01 and a log2 fold-change of 1. PCA with hierarchical clustering of max-normalized trajectories of the 1000 most abundant clonotypes was used as exploratory dynamics analysis. Separately sequenced CD4+ and CD8+ repertoires were used to assign the CD4 or CD8 phenotype of responding clones. The public reads were quality trimmed at Q25 with fastp and then assembled into clones with MiXCR by TCRdb, keeping productive beta chains. When rows share a CDR3 protein, they turn into one entry using the most common DNA and genes. The authors' filters were not applied to this entry. The sample table contains 300,000 to 350,000 distinct CDR3 sequences; only one count was recorded for over 11% of them. The ten largest account for roughly a fifth of the sample.

The TCR originated in a man younger than 35 who had mild COVID-19 (a few samples of this study predate the infection). The sample titles of this study are shuffled in the database, so cell type and time point are left out; the donor was told from shared clones. Sequencing used PBMCs or a T cell subset sorted from them (not recorded which).

The CDR3 amino acid sequence is: CASSDGGTDTQYF. Here is the DNA: TGTGCCAGCAGTGATGGGGGTACAGATACGCAGTATTTT. This chain is built from TRBV2 and TRBJ2-3, with the D segment possibly TRBD1 or TRBD2, each aligning over 5 bases. The CDR3 numbers 13 residues from cysteine through phenylalanine. Of all the DNA, just the CDR3 is kept, 39 bases in frame from base 1. CDR1 and CDR2, looked up from the germline V gene, are SNHLY and FYNNEI. V loses 3 bases of germline sequence and J loses 3 bases, and the interval between the two ends is 7 bases.